This T cell receptor beta chain was sequenced in a study of CD8+CD57+ T cells in acquired aplastic anemia. In the study overall: Sorted CD4+ and CD8+ cells yielded DNA averaging around 3 ug.

The TCR beta profiling, which covered VDJ combination and CDR3 sequence, was carried out using genomic DNA as the template. MiXCR was run by TCRdb on the reads, yielding one entry per CDR3 protein. The table shows some 120,000 distinct CDR3 sequences, with approximately 40% occurring only once. The CDR3 length is 16 residues. Trimming left V 3 bases short and J 2 bases short, with 14 bases between. The germline CDR1 and CDR2 sequences are LNHNV and YYDKDF (reference sequence). On this clonotype itself: The antigen remains undetermined.

All patients picked for sequencing had shown, by flow cytometry, an expansion of CD8+CD57+ cells. Study-level results: Any difference that existed in CD8+ Simpson's diversity between patients and controls was not significant.

The TCR sequence derives from a human donor with aplastic anemia. The source material was sorted CD4+, CD8+, or CD8+CD57+ T cells (not recorded which) from PBMCs. V and J are TRBV15 and TRBJ2-1; D may correspond to TRBD1 or TRBD2 (5 bases each). The CDR3 DNA is TGTGCCACCAGCAGCCCCGGGAAGGGGACCTACAATGAGCAGTTCTTC. This translates into CATSSPGKGTYNEQFF.